These 22 T cell receptor beta chains share one sample of origin, sequenced in a study of T cell repertoires in cytomegalovirus infection. A single record per CDR3 protein comes from TCRdb applying MiXCR to the reads. Seen here are approximately 500,000 distinct CDR3 sequences, approximately 11% observed once, and the top ten hold 10% to 13%. Sequencing input: PBMCs. The source is a human donor in good health (CMV status not recorded). Some clones in this sample may be carry-over from other donors' samples.

This clonotype was seen at least ten times. The chain combines TRBV28 with TRBJ2-2, with 8 bases that match TRBD1. Germline values: CDR1 MDHEN, CDR2 SYDVKM. Unmatched junction bases numbered 10, after V lost 2 bases and J lost 5 bases. The CDR3 is 17 residues long. CDR3 residues: CASSLRSTGVMTGELFF. In DNA form, the CDR3 reads TGTGCCAGCAGTTTACGTTCGACAGGGGTGATGACCGGGGAGCTGTTTTTT.

This clonotype was observed many times. This chain links TRBV7-2 with TRBJ2-3; D not certain. The V and J ends lost 1 base and 4 bases respectively, with 9 bases between them. This CDR3 is 14 amino acids long. Germline-derived CDR1 and CDR2 are SGHTA and FQGNSA. The CDR3 loop reads CASSLVSGADTQYF. CDR3 DNA sequence: TGTGCCAGCAGCTTAGTTAGTGGGGCAGATACGCAGTATTTT.

This clonotype showed up many times. The genes are TRBV19 and TRBJ2-2; D may match TRBD1 or TRBD2 (5 bases each). This CDR3 spans 17 amino acids. Germline V CDR1 and CDR2: LNHDA, SQIVND (reference sequence). Deletions cut 6 bases from V and 2 bases from J, with 19 bases between. The CDR3 nucleotides read TGTGCCAGTAGCTCGTTGGGGACCAGCTTAAACACCGGGGAGCTGTTTTTT. Its translation: CASSSLGTSLNTGELFF.

This clonotype was counted many times. J is TRBJ2-1 and V is TRBV20-1; 13 nucleotides agree with TRBD2. Germline CDR1 reads DFQATT; CDR2 reads SNEGSKA (reference sequence). The length of the CDR3 is 16 residues. V lost 0 bases to trimming and J lost 6 bases; unmatched junction nucleotides: 5. The CDR3 reads CSARDFRLAGGNEQFF. The CDR3 region has the DNA TGCAGTGCTAGAGATTTTCGACTAGCGGGGGGCAATGAGCAGTTCTTC.

This chain uses TRBV19 with TRBJ1-1; D is unresolved. CDR1 LNHDA and CDR2 SQIVND come from the germline V gene (reference sequence). The CDR3 extends over 12 amino acids. V lost 3 bases to trimming and J lost 6 bases, with 8 bases between them. The CDR3 loop reads CASSMIGAEAFF. The CDR3 nucleotides read TGTGCCAGTAGTATGATCGGGGCTGAAGCTTTCTTT.

This clonotype has at least ten counts. The J gene is TRBJ1-1, the V gene TRBV6-1; 7 bases map to TRBD1. J gave up 5 bases and V 1 base, and 4 bases lay outside the gene matches. This CDR3 region has 14 residues. The germline CDR1 and CDR2 sequences are MNHNS and SASEGT. CDR3 nucleotides: TGTGCCAGCAGTGAAGAGGGGGCGGGAACTGAAGCTTTCTTT. Translating it yields CASSEEGAGTEAFF.

This chain joins TRBV4-2 and TRBJ2-1, with 7 positions matching TRBD2. The CDR3 contains 16 residues. Trimming at V came to 4 bases and at J to 5 bases, leaving 11 bases not matched to a gene. In germline, CDR1 is LGHNA, CDR2 YNFKEQ. The CDR3 is CASSPLQRGGHNEQFF. CDR3 DNA sequence: TGTGCCAGCAGCCCCTTACAACGGGGAGGGCACAATGAGCAGTTCTTC.

This clonotype was seen many times. The V and J genes are TRBV7-3 and TRBJ2-7, with D hard to call. V was pared by 0 bases and J by 6 bases, with 15 bases between. Germline CDR1 and CDR2: SGHTA and FQGTGA. This CDR3 comprises 15 residues. CDR3 nucleotides: TGTGCCAGCAGCTTAACGGCAGGAACCCCCCTCGAGCAGTACTTC. Its protein product is CASSLTAGTPLEQYF.

The genes are TRBV19 and TRBJ1-2, with D possibly TRBD1 on 5 matching bases. The V end was cut by 0 bases, the J end by 3 bases, with 11 bases between. The germline V gene has CDR1 LNHDA and CDR2 SQIVND (reference sequence). The CDR3 runs 15 residues. This chain's CDR3 is CASSIEQAEDYGYTF. CDR3 nucleotide sequence: TGTGCCAGTAGTATAGAACAGGCGGAGGACTATGGCTACACCTTC.

V and J are TRBV6-8 and TRBJ2-1; 9 nucleotides line up with TRBD2. Trimming removed 6 bases from V and 3 bases from J; junction bases left unmatched: 12. The CDR3 sequence is 17 residues long. The germline CDR1 and CDR2 sequences are MNHGY and SAAAGT. The CDR3 region has the DNA TGTGCCAGCAGCCGGGGGGGTAGCGGGAGTTACTACAATGAGCAGTTCTTC. Amino acids: CASSRGGSGSYYNEQFF.

This clonotype showed up just a few times. V gene TRBV6-2 or TRBV6-3 combines with J gene TRBJ2-7; 9 bases are shared with TRBD1. The CDR3 is made up of 14 amino acids. CDR1 and CDR2 from the germline V gene are MNHEY and SVGEGT. J was trimmed by 5 bases and V by 6 bases; bases with no gene match: 8. The CDR3 region has the DNA TGTGCCAGCAGCCAGGACAGGGGCAGCGACGAGCAGTACTTC. Translating it yields CASSQDRGSDEQYF.

This clonotype was picked up many times. The V and J genes are TRBV11-2 and TRBJ1-3, with D hard to call. Per the germline V gene, CDR1 is SGHAT and CDR2 is FQNNGV. The CDR3 contains 13 residues. Trimming shortened V by 5 bases and J by 7 bases, and 12 bases separated the two germline ends. CDR3 amino acids: CASSLPVRNTIYF. In DNA, the CDR3 is TGTGCCAGCAGCCTCCCGGTCCGGAACACCATATATTTT.

There are many counts of this clonotype. This chain uses TRBV30 with TRBJ1-5; 7 bases agree with TRBD1. Trimming removed 0 bases from V and 4 bases from J; junction bases left unmatched: 3. The CDR3 totals 14 residues. The germline CDR1 and CDR2 sequences are GTSNPN and SVGIG (reference sequence). The CDR3 reads CAWSVQGTNQPQHF. The CDR3 DNA is TGTGCCTGGAGTGTACAGGGGACGAATCAGCCCCAGCATTTT.

This clonotype was picked up many times. This sequence joins TRBV5-6 and TRBJ2-1, with 11 bases lining up with TRBD2. CDR3 size: 15 residues. J was trimmed by 6 bases and V by 4 bases; bases with no gene match: 6. Per the germline V gene, CDR1 is SGHDT and CDR2 is YYEEEE. CDR3 region: CASSPLAGGTNEQFF. The CDR3 bases are TGTGCCAGCAGCCCTCTAGCGGGGGGCACCAATGAGCAGTTCTTC.

This clonotype has ten or more counts. The chain combines TRBV10-3 with TRBJ2-5; 10 bases are shared with TRBD2. Germline CDR1 reads ENHRY; CDR2 reads SYGVKD. The CDR3 loop spans 14 amino acids. J lost 2 bases, V lost 6 bases, and 3 bases had no gene match. The DNA of the CDR3 is TGTGCCATCAGCGCGACTAGCGGGCAAGAGACCCAGTACTTC. It yields the protein CAISATSGQETQYF.

The rearrangement links TRBV11-3 to TRBJ2-1, with D perhaps matching TRBD1 (5 bases). This CDR3 is 14 amino acids long. Trimming took off 2 bases at V and 9 bases at J, with 14 bases between the two ends. The germline gives CDR1 SGHNT, CDR2 YENEEA. DNA for the CDR3: TGTGCCAGCAGCTTAAACAACAGGATGAGTGAGCAGTTCTTC. Residues: CASSLNNRMSEQFF. Based on the CDR3 plus reference TRBV11-3 and TRBJ2-1, the full variable domain is EAGVVQSPRYKIIEKKQPVAFWCNPISGHNTLYWYLQNLGQGPELLIRYENEEAVDDSQLPKDRFSAERLKGVDSTLKIQPAELGDSAVYLCASSLNNRMSEQFFGPGTRLTVL.

The chain combines TRBV19 with TRBJ1-1; 9 bases match TRBD1. Trimming removed 7 bases from V and 4 bases from J; junction bases left unmatched: 7. From germline, CDR1 is LNHDA and CDR2 SQIVND (reference sequence). This CDR3 has 14 amino acids. The CDR3: CASKRTGVVTEAFF. The CDR3 coding sequence is TGTGCCAGTAAAAGGACAGGGGTGGTCACTGAAGCTTTCTTT. The entire variable domain, with the rest obtained from reference TRBV19 and TRBJ1-1, is as follows: DGGITQSPKYLFRKEGQNVTLSCEQNLNHDAMYWYRQDPGQGLRLIYYSQIVNDFQKGDIAEGYSVSREKKESFPLTVTSAQKNPTAFYLCASKRTGVVTEAFFGQGTRLTVV.

This clonotype occurred many times. The chain carries TRBV7-8 and TRBJ1-2; D is unresolved. The germline V and J ends were trimmed by 5 bases and 1 base, with 8 bases remaining between them. CDR1 is SGHVS and CDR2 is FQNEAQ in the germline V gene. CDR3 length equals 13 residues. The CDR3 DNA reads TGTGCCAGCAGCCCAGAATATAACTATGGCTACACCTTC. Amino acid sequence: CASSPEYNYGYTF.

This clonotype appeared many times. The V call is TRBV7-8, the J call TRBJ2-1; D unresolved. The V end lost 2 bases, the J end lost 0 bases, and 11 bases lay between the germline ends. The germline V gene has CDR1 SGHVS and CDR2 FQNEAQ. The CDR3 is 16 residues long. The CDR3 DNA follows: TGTGCCAGCAGCTTATACGGATTGAGCTCCTACAATGAGCAGTTCTTC. Amino acid sequence: CASSLYGLSSYNEQFF.

For this clonotype: Just one base apart from a much larger clone, this may be a read error. The genes are TRBV27 and TRBJ1-6, with no clear D. CDR3 length equals 12 residues. Trimming took 2 bases from V and 9 from J, leaving 5 bases between them. Germline loops: CDR1 MNHEY, CDR2 SMNVEV (reference sequence). The CDR3 DNA is TGTGCCAGCAGTTTAGGGATTTCACCCCTCCACTTT. Translation gives CASSLGISPLHF.

This clonotype has a count of ten or more. The chain uses TRBV19 and TRBJ1-6; 9 bases are shared with TRBD1. In germline, CDR1 is LNHDA, CDR2 SQIVND (reference sequence). This CDR3 comprises 14 residues. V lost 6 bases and J lost 10; bases outside the gene matches: 7. The CDR3 loop is CASSDRGSGSPLHF. CDR3 DNA sequence: TGTGCCAGTAGCGACAGGGGGTCAGGGTCACCCCTCCACTTT. The complete variable domain, with remaining parts taken from reference TRBV19 and TRBJ1-6, reads DGGITQSPKYLFRKEGQNVTLSCEQNLNHDAMYWYRQDPGQGLRLIYYSQIVNDFQKGDIAEGYSVSREKKESFPLTVTSAQKNPTAFYLCASSDRGSGSPLHFGNGTRLTVT.

This clonotype was counted at least ten times. The chain employs TRBV11-2 and TRBJ1-4; D is uncertain. The CDR3 is made up of 12 amino acids. CDR1 SGHAT and CDR2 FQNNGV come from the germline V gene. V was trimmed by 2 bases and J by 3 bases, leaving 1 base between them. CDR3 residues: CASSLPNEKLFF. DNA for the CDR3: TGTGCCAGCAGCTTACCTAATGAAAAACTGTTTTTT.